This T cell receptor (beta chain) came from a study of regulatory T cells in long-lasting Graves disease. Study conclusions and caveats: Gene preferences differed: TRBV28, TRBJ1-2, TRBJ2-5 in persistent cases.

The TCR beta library used iRepertoire HTBI primers with Arm-PCR amplification of CDR3. In the authors' workflow: Segment identification across samples yielded 60 or so TRBV and 12 to 15 TRBJ segments. TCRdb analysed the multiplex PCR reads with MiXCR anew, one entry per CDR3 protein. The V and J calls follow TCRdb's processing rather than the paper's. The data contain about 520,000 distinct CDR3 sequences, around 12% of them singletons. The time point here: newly diagnosed GD, antithyroid drugs for less than 3 months. PBMCs provided the RNA from which the TCR library was made. There are many counts of this clonotype. Its antigen is currently unknown. The CDR3 is made up of 16 amino acids. The germline gives CDR1 SGHAT, CDR2 FQNNGV. V dropped 1 base and J dropped 4 bases, with 16 bases sitting between them. These data were likewise used in another study, on T cells in Graves' hyperthyroidism and ophthalmopathy.

The V gene is TRBV11-2, the J gene TRBJ2-5, with D perhaps TRBD2 (7 bases). The sample in question was peripheral blood mononuclear cells (PBMCs), obtained at new diagnosis, from a patient treated with antithyroid drugs. This clonotype was obtained from a woman under 40 with Graves disease. The CDR3 DNA reads TGTGCCAGCAGCTTAGGCCCTCGGGGGGCGAGAGAGACCCAGTACTTC. This codes for CASSLGPRGARETQYF.